This is a list of T cell receptor beta chains from one sample in a study of blood T cell repertoires in COVID-19. TCRdb's copy holds only in-frame clones and misses some; the assay was immunoSEQ multiplex PCR. The top ten hold about 2.3% of the sample, which has about 90,000 clones, less than 95% seen once. The sequencing sample was made of peripheral blood. These receptors were taken from a human donor with active COVID-19. The donor label of this sample is uncertain. Each CDR3 is given with its conserved first and last residue. The D gene is left open where the match is weak. Only some rows state a clone size, as once, few, many or a class for expanded clones.

J	V	D	size	CDR3	DNA
TRBJ2-5	TRBV5-6	TRBD1	.	CASSLPGQGRETQYF	TGTGCCAGCAGCTTACCGGGACAGGGCCGAGAGACCCAGTACTTC
TRBJ1-1	TRBV7-3	.	once	CASSSGSGTEAFF	TGTGCCAGCAGCTCAGGGTCGGGCACTGAAGCTTTCTTT
TRBJ1-6	TRBV5-1	.	.	CASSLEGPSSYNSPLHF	TGCGCCAGCAGCTTAGAGGGCCCTAGCTCCTATAATTCACCCCTCCACTTT
TRBJ2-7	TRBV6-2/TRBV6-3	TRBD2	.	CASSQAGEGSYEQYF	TGTGCCAGCAGCCAAGCGGGGGAGGGCTCCTACGAGCAGTACTTC
TRBJ1-4	TRBV7-9	TRBD1	.	CASSPRQGRPSIEKLFF	TGTGCCAGCAGCCCCCGACAGGGCCGGCCAAGTATTGAAAAACTGTTTTTT
TRBJ2-3	TRBV6-2/TRBV6-3	TRBD1	.	CASSSGTGPSRQYF	TGTGCCAGCAGTTCCGGGACAGGCCCGAGTCGGCAGTATTTT
TRBJ2-2	TRBV5-8	.	.	CASSPGQVTGELFF	TGTGCCAGCAGCCCGGGACAAGTCACCGGGGAGCTGTTTTTT
TRBJ2-3	TRBV5-1	TRBD2	.	CASSLALAGGPTQYF	TGCGCCAGCAGCTTGGCGCTAGCGGGGGGGCCTACGCAGTATTTT
TRBJ2-7	TRBV5-6	TRBD1	.	CASSLTGQAPYEQYF	TGTGCCAGCAGCTTGACCGGACAGGCTCCCTACGAGCAGTACTTC
TRBJ1-1	TRBV12-3/TRBV12-4	.	.	CASIMDTNTEAFF	TGTGCCAGCATTATGGACACAAACACTGAAGCTTTCTTT
TRBJ1-1	TRBV2	.	.	CASSLVRAMNTEAFF	TGTGCCAGCAGTCTTGTCAGGGCCATGAACACTGAAGCTTTCTTT
TRBJ1-6	TRBV7-2	.	.	CASSPLWRSSYNSPLHF	TGTGCCAGCAGCCCTCTCTGGCGGAGCTCCTATAATTCACCCCTCCACTTT
TRBJ1-2	TRBV11-2	.	.	CASSLQGPDGYTF	TGTGCCAGCAGCTTACAGGGGCCGGATGGCTACACCTTC
TRBJ2-2	TRBV4-2	TRBD2	.	CASSQDFLAGTGELFF	TGTGCCAGCAGCCAAGATTTCCTAGCGGGGACCGGGGAGCTGTTTTTT
TRBJ1-5	TRBV28	.	.	CASSLRGARQPQHF	TGTGCCAGCAGTCTCCGGGGGGCCCGGCAGCCCCAGCATTTT
TRBJ1-6	TRBV6-1	.	.	CASSVGNPQFGNSPLHF	TGTGCCAGCAGTGTCGGGAACCCGCAATTTGGGAATTCACCCCTCCACTTT
TRBJ2-2	TRBV9	.	.	CASSVDSNQGELFF	TGTGCCAGCAGCGTAGACAGTAACCAGGGGGAGCTGTTTTTT
TRBJ2-3	TRBV15	TRBD1	few	CATSRSKQGAFTDTQYF	TGTGCCACCAGCAGAAGTAAACAGGGGGCTTTCACAGATACGCAGTATTTT
TRBJ2-1	TRBV2	TRBD2	.	CASIRGGAANEQFF	TGTGCCAGCATCCGGGGGGGCGCAGCAAATGAGCAGTTCTTC
TRBJ2-7	TRBV13	TRBD1	few	CASSARQGTYEQYF	TGTGCCAGCAGCGCCCGACAGGGGACGTACGAGCAGTACTTC
TRBJ2-3	TRBV6-5	TRBD1	.	CASGNRGPQYF	TGTGCCAGCGGGAACAGGGGCCCGCAGTATTTT
TRBJ1-1	TRBV5-1	.	.	CASSSKSRDAEAFF	TGCGCCAGCAGCTCGAAATCCCGGGATGCTGAAGCTTTCTTT
TRBJ1-2	TRBV3-1/TRBV3-2	TRBD1	.	CASSDRTGANYGYTF	TGTGCCAGCAGCGATAGGACAGGGGCCAACTATGGCTACACCTTC
TRBJ2-7	TRBV4-3	TRBD2	.	CASSPGTSGGYEQYF	TGCGCCAGCAGCCCCGGGACTAGCGGGGGGTACGAGCAGTACTTC
TRBJ1-3	TRBV4-2	.	few	CASSQELAGRRLSSGNTIYF	TGTGCCAGCAGCCAAGAACTCGCGGGACGACGACTCTCGTCTGGAAACACCATATATTTT
TRBJ1-2	TRBV5-1	TRBD1	once	CASSLSPGQGYGYTF	TGCGCCAGCAGCTTGTCCCCGGGACAGGGGTATGGCTACACCTTC
TRBJ2-7	TRBV6-5	.	.	CASRPTGSYEQYF	TGTGCCAGCAGGCCGACCGGGAGCTACGAGCAGTACTTC
TRBJ1-5	TRBV2	.	.	CASSPSFQGGQPQHF	TGTGCCAGCAGCCCCTCGTTTCAGGGAGGTCAGCCCCAGCATTTT
TRBJ2-7	TRBV11-2	TRBD1	.	CASSSLQGAAYEQYF	TGTGCCAGCAGCTCGTTACAGGGGGCCGCCTACGAGCAGTACTTC
TRBJ2-1	TRBV29-1	TRBD1	.	CSVAGQGYNEQFF	TGCAGCGTAGCCGGACAGGGCTACAATGAGCAGTTCTTC
TRBJ1-1	TRBV7-2	.	.	CASSLGQGNTEAFF	TGTGCCAGCAGCTTAGGGCAGGGGAACACTGAAGCTTTCTTT
TRBJ2-7	TRBV9	TRBD2	.	CASSVGAGGAYEQYF	TGTGCCAGCAGCGTAGGGGCGGGGGGAGCCTACGAGCAGTACTTC
TRBJ2-3	TRBV13	TRBD2	.	CASRLFSSGGATDTQYF	TGTGCCAGCAGGCTGTTCTCTAGCGGGGGGGCAACAGATACGCAGTATTTT
TRBJ2-2	TRBV9	TRBD2	.	CASSVELGGASENTGELFF	TGTGCCAGCAGCGTCGAGTTGGGAGGGGCCAGCGAAAACACCGGGGAGCTGTTTTTT
TRBJ2-1	TRBV25-1	TRBD2	.	CASSGTTYNEQFF	TGTGCCAGCAGCGGGACTACATACAATGAGCAGTTCTTC
TRBJ2-1	TRBV6-5	TRBD2	.	CASSPLAGGYNEQFF	TGTGCCAGCAGCCCCCTAGCGGGGGGTTACAATGAGCAGTTCTTC
TRBJ2-3	TRBV20-1	TRBD2	.	CSASRASGGGDTQYF	TGCAGTGCTAGTCGGGCTAGCGGGGGAGGAGATACGCAGTATTTT
TRBJ1-2	TRBV5-6	TRBD1	.	CASSLGTGDYGYTF	TGTGCCAGCAGCTTGGGGACAGGAGACTATGGCTACACCTTC
TRBJ2-3	TRBV5-1	TRBD1	.	CASSLGQGAADTQYF	TGCGCCAGCAGCTTGGGCCAGGGGGCGGCAGATACGCAGTATTTT
TRBJ2-5	TRBV7-9	TRBD2	.	CASSLALAGGYQETQYF	TGTGCCAGCAGCTTAGCTCTAGCGGGGGGCTACCAAGAGACCCAGTACTTC
TRBJ1-4	TRBV28	TRBD1	.	CASSSGQEGEKLFF	TGTGCCAGCAGCTCGGGACAGGAGGGTGAAAAACTGTTTTTT
TRBJ2-3	TRBV2	TRBD2	.	CASSSTSGGADTQYF	TGTGCCAGCAGTTCGACTAGCGGGGGCGCAGATACGCAGTATTTT
TRBJ1-1	TRBV6-5	TRBD1	once	CASRQGATEAFF	TGTGCCAGCAGACAGGGGGCCACTGAAGCTTTCTTT
TRBJ2-7	TRBV6-2/TRBV6-3	TRBD2	.	CASSIAGASYEQYF	TGTGCCAGCAGTATAGCGGGGGCTTCCTACGAGCAGTACTTC